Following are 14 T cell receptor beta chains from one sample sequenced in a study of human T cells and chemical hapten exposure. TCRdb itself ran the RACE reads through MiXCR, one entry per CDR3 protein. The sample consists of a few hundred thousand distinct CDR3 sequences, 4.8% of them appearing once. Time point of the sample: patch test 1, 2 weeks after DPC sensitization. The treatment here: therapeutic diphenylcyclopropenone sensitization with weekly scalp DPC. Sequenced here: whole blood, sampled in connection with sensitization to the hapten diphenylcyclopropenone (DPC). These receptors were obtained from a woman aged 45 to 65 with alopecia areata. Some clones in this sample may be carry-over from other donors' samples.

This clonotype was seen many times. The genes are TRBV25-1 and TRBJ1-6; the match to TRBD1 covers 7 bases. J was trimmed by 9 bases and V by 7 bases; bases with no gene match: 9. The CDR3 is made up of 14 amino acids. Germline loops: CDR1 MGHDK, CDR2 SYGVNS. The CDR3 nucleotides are TGTGCCAGCACCTCCGGGACAGTTATTTCACCCCTCCACTTT. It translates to CASTSGTVISPLHF. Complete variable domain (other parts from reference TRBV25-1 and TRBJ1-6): EADIYQTPRYLVIGTGKKITLECSQTMGHDKMYWYQQDPGMELHLIHYSYGVNSTEKGDLSSESTVSRIRTEHFPLTLESARPSHTSQYLCASTSGTVISPLHFGNGTRLTVT.

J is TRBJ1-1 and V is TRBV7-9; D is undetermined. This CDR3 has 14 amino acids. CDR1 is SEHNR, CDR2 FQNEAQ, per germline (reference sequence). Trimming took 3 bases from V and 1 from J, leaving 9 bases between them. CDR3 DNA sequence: TGTGCCAGCAGCTTTCCCACAGCGAACACTGAAGCTTTCTTT. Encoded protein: CASSFPTANTEAFF.

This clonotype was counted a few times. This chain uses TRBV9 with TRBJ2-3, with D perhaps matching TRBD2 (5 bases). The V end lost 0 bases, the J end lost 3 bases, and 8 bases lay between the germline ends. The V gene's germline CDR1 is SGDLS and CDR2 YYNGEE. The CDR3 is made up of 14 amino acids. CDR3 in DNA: TGTGCCAGCAGCGTAGTCGGGGAGACAGATACGCAGTATTTT. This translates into CASSVVGETDTQYF.

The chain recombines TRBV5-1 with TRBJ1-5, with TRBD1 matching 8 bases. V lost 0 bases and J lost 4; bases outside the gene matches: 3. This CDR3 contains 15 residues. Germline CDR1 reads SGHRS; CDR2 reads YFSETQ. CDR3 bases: TGCGCCAGCAGCTTGGCAGGGGGCCTTAATCAGCCCCAGCATTTT. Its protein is CASSLAGGLNQPQHF.

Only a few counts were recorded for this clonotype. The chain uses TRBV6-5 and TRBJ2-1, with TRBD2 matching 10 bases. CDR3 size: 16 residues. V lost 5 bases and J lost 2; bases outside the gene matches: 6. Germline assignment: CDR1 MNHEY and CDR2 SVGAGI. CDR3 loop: CASSIRSGGAYNEQFF. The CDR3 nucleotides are TGTGCCAGCAGTATCCGAAGCGGGGGGGCCTACAATGAGCAGTTCTTC.

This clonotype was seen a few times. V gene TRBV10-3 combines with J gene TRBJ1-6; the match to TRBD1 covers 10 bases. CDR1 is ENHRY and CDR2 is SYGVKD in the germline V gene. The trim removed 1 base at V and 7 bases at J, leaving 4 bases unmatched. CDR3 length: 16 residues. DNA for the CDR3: TGTGCCATCAGTGAGTTCCCGGGACAGGGGAATTCACCCCTCCACTTT. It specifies CAISEFPGQGNSPLHF.

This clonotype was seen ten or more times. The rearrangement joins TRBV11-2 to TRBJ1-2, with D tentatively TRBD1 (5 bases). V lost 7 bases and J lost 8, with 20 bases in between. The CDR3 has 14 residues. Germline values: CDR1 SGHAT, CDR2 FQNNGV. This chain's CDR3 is CASTPGGGVWGYTF. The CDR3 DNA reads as TGTGCCAGCACCCCCGGGGGGGGAGTTTGGGGCTACACCTTC.

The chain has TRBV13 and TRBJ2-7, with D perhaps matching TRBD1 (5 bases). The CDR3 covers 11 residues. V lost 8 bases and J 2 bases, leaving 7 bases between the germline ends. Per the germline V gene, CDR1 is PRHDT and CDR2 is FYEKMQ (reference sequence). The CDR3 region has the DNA TGTGCCAGCGGGGCACCCTACGAGCAGTACTTC. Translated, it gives CASGAPYEQYF.

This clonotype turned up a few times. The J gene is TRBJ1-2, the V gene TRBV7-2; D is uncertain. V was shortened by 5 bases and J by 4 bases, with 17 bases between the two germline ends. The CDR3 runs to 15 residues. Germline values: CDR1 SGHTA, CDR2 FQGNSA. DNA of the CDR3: TGTGCCAGCAGCCAGATCGAGAGACGCTTCTATGGCTACACCTTC. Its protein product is CASSQIERRFYGYTF. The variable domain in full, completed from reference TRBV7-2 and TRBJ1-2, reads GAGVSQSPSNKVTEKGKDVELRCDPISGHTALYWYRQSLGQGLEFLIYFQGNSAPDKSGLPSDRFSAERTGGSVSTLTIQRTQQEDSAVYLCASSQIERRFYGYTFGSGTRLTVV.

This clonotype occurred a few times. CDR3 in amino acids: CASSFGGSDRFFSGYTF. The CDR3 DNA sequence: TGTGCCAGCAGTTTCGGCGGCAGTGACCGATTCTTCTCCGGCTACACCTTC. The chain couples TRBV27 to TRBJ1-2; D not certain. The length of the CDR3 is 17 residues. Per the germline V gene, CDR1 is MNHEY and CDR2 is SMNVEV (reference sequence). The V end was cut by 3 bases, the J end by 8 bases, with 25 bases between.

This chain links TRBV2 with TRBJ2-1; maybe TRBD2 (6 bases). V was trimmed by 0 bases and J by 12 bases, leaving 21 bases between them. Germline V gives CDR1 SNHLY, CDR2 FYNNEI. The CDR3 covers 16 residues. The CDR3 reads CASSEAGGRLPSRQFF. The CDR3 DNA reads TGTGCCAGCAGTGAAGCCGGAGGGCGCCTCCCCAGTAGGCAGTTCTTC.

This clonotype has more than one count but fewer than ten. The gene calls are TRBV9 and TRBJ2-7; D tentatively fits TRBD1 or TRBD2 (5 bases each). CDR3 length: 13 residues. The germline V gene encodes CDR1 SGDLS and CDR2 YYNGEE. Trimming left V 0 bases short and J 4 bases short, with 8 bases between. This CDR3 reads CASSVGDGYEQYF. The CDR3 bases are TGTGCCAGCAGCGTAGGGGACGGTTACGAGCAGTACTTC.

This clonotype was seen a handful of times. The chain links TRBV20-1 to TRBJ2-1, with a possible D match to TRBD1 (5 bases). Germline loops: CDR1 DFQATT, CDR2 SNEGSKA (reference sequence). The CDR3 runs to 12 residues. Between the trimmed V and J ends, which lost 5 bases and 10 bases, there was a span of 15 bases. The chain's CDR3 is CSAAQGVREQFF. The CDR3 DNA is TGCAGTGCTGCCCAGGGTGTGAGGGAGCAGTTCTTC.

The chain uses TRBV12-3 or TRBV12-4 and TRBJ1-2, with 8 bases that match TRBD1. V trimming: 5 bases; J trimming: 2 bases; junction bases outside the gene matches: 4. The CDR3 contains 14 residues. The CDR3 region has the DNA TGTGCCAGCAGTCCAAGGACAGGGAACTATGGCTACACCTTC. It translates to CASSPRTGNYGYTF.